Below are 23 T cell receptor beta chains sequenced from a single sample in a study of blood T cell repertoires in COVID-19 (dated by TCRdb to 2020 to 2021). The method was the immunoSEQ multiplex PCR assay. As stored in TCRdb, this immuneACCESS dataset retains in-frame rearrangements with V and J assigned. A fraction of the clones does not appear; measured against another copy, unresolved V genes explain less than half of the discrepancy, and the remainder lacks a known reason. Within this sample are under 50,000 clones, with more than 85% of them counted one time only. Less than 1.2% of the sample is taken by the ten largest. The sample taken for sequencing was peripheral blood. The receptors were gathered from a man between 60 and 75 years old with COVID-19, enrolled during active disease.

This chain connects TRBV5-8 to TRBJ1-3; unclear D gene. Germline CDR1 and CDR2: SGHTS and YDEGEE. The CDR3 loop spans 15 amino acids. Trimming cost V 1 base and J 4 bases, with 12 bases left between them. CDR3 residues: CASSLFAVRGNTIYF. In DNA form, the CDR3 reads TGTGCCAGCAGCTTGTTTGCGGTTCGAGGAAACACCATATATTTT.

This chain joins TRBV28 and TRBJ2-7; TRBD1 might be the D (6 bases). Germline V gene sequence: CDR1 MDHEN, CDR2 SYDVKM. V was clipped by 9 bases and J by 2 bases, with 14 bases between them. CDR3 length: 13 amino acids. The CDR3 is CASYQGQTYEQYF. The CDR3 region has the DNA TGTGCCAGTTATCAAGGACAGACCTACGAGCAGTACTTC.

This clone was observed once. DNA of the CDR3: TGTGCCAGCACGGGTCGAGCAACTAATGAAAAACTGTTTTTT. It translates to CASTGRATNEKLFF. The gene calls are TRBV6-5 and TRBJ1-4; D call uncertain. Germline V gene lookup returns CDR1 MNHEY and CDR2 SVGAGI. This CDR3 has 14 amino acids. Trimming took 7 bases from V and 0 from J, leaving 9 bases between them.

The chain uses TRBV3-1 (or the pseudogene TRBV3-2) and TRBJ1-2; TRBD1 matches 7 bases. Trimming took 4 bases from V and 4 from J; bases not matched to a gene: 3. Germline values: CDR1 LGHDT, CDR2 YNNKEL (reference sequence). The CDR3 is 13 residues long. CDR3 protein: CASSRDSFYGYTF. DNA for the CDR3: TGTGCCAGCAGCCGGGACAGCTTCTATGGCTACACCTTC.

V and J are TRBV5-1 and TRBJ1-1; no firm D call. Between the trimmed V and J ends, which lost 3 bases and 0 bases, there was a span of 9 bases. Germline loops: CDR1 SGHRS, CDR2 YFSETQ. The CDR3 runs to 14 residues. This CDR3 is CASSSTNMNTEAFF. In DNA form, the CDR3 reads TGCGCCAGCAGCTCCACGAACATGAACACTGAAGCTTTCTTT.

This chain links TRBV12-3 or TRBV12-4 with TRBJ1-2; D unclear. This CDR3 is built from 12 residues. V lost 4 bases and J lost 5, with 8 bases in between. CDR3 bases: TGTGCCAGCAGTTCCGGAGGATATGGCTACACCTTC. Translated: CASSSGGYGYTF.

A note on this clone: One end of the junction does not line up with germline, which may come from a read error. The rearrangement joins TRBV19 to TRBJ1-4; D uncertain. CDR1 LNHDA and CDR2 SQIVND come from the germline V gene (reference sequence). There are 13 residues in the CDR3. The CDR3 nucleotides read TGTGCCAGTAGTATAGGCCTAGAGGGTAAACGGTTTTTT. This translates into CASSIGLEGKRFF.

The V gene is TRBV14, the J gene TRBJ1-1; TRBD1 agrees at 10 bases. J lost 2 bases, V lost 5 bases, and 8 bases had no gene match. The CDR3 is made up of 16 amino acids. Germline V lookup: CDR1 SGHDN, CDR2 FVKESK. The CDR3 DNA reads as TGTGCCAGCAGCGTCGACAGGGGGCGGGTAAACACTGAAGCTTTCTTT. This gives the protein CASSVDRGRVNTEAFF.

The V gene is TRBV3-1 (or the pseudogene TRBV3-2), the J gene TRBJ1-4, with 11 bases that match TRBD1. CDR3 length: 21 amino acids. V was pared by 2 bases and J by 5 bases, with 19 bases of the junction left unmatched. CDR1 and CDR2 (germline): LGHDT, YNNKEL (reference sequence). The CDR3 sequence is CASSQLDRGRFQGPPNEKLFF. CDR3 DNA: TGTGCCAGCAGCCAACTGGACAGGGGGCGATTTCAAGGCCCACCGAATGAAAAACTGTTTTTT.

The chain combines TRBV2 with TRBJ1-4; 10 bases fit TRBD1. V lost 4 bases, J lost 3 bases, and 2 bases stayed unmatched. CDR3 length: 15 residues. The germline V gene has CDR1 SNHLY and CDR2 FYNNEI. In DNA, the CDR3 is TGTGCCAGCAGTGGACAGGGGGCGTCTAATGAAAAACTGTTTTTT. Protein: CASSGQGASNEKLFF.

This clone was recorded only once. This chain joins TRBV3-1 (or the pseudogene TRBV3-2) and TRBJ2-1; the D is unclear. This CDR3 contains 13 residues. Germline V gives CDR1 LGHDT, CDR2 YNNKEL (reference sequence). Trimming shortened V by 4 bases and J by 6 bases, and 10 bases separated the two germline ends. The DNA of the CDR3 is TGTGCCAGCAGCCGAAATAGTGGCAATGAGCAGTTCTTC. It is translated as CASSRNSGNEQFF.

The CDR3: CASSPRPGEGTGELFF. For the CDR3, the DNA is TGTGCCAGCAGCCCCCGACCGGGGGAGGGCACCGGGGAGCTGTTTTTT. This sequence joins TRBV9 and TRBJ2-2; TRBD2 matches at 7 bases. This CDR3 spans 16 amino acids. Germline V gene sequence: CDR1 SGDLS, CDR2 YYNGEE. The V gene end was trimmed by 4 bases and the J gene end by 4 bases; junction bases not matched to a gene: 10.

V is TRBV5-1 and J is TRBJ2-1; the match to TRBD2 covers 10 bases. V lost 2 bases and J lost 8; bases outside the gene matches: 10. CDR3 length: 16 residues. Germline values: CDR1 SGHRS, CDR2 YFSETQ. In DNA, the CDR3 is TGCGCCAGCAGCTTTTCTGGTAGCGGGGGGATCGATGAGCAGTTCTTC. Protein product: CASSFSGSGGIDEQFF.

V is TRBV24-1 and J is TRBJ2-1; D uncertain. Trimming pared 3 bases from V and 3 bases from J, leaving 2 bases between. The germline V gene encodes CDR1 KGHDR and CDR2 SFDVKD. This CDR3 region has 12 residues. CDR3 sequence: CATSDRYNEQFF. In nucleotides, the CDR3 is TGTGCCACCAGTGATCGCTACAATGAGCAGTTCTTC.

The table lists this clone with a few counts. The V call is TRBV5-1, the J call TRBJ1-1, with TRBD1 matching 10 bases. The CDR3 is made up of 16 amino acids. Germline CDR1 SGHRS, CDR2 YFSETQ. V lost 4 bases to trimming and J lost 4 bases; unmatched junction nucleotides: 10. CDR3 sequence reads: CASSRDPGQGTTEAFF. For the CDR3, the DNA is TGCGCCAGCAGCAGGGACCCGGGACAGGGGACCACTGAAGCTTTCTTT.

Written as DNA, the CDR3 is TGTGCCAGTACCCAGGAAGGGAACACCGGGGAGCTGTTTTTT. Its protein product is CASTQEGNTGELFF. The rearrangement uses TRBV19 and TRBJ2-2; no firm D call. V was cut by 7 bases and J by 1 base, with 10 bases left in between. From germline, CDR1 is LNHDA and CDR2 SQIVND (reference sequence). The CDR3 contains 14 residues.

J is TRBJ1-4 and V is TRBV15, with D perhaps matching TRBD1 (5 bases). The CDR3 contains 16 residues. The V end was cut by 1 base, the J end by 2 bases, with 11 bases between. CDR1 is LNHNV, CDR2 YYDKDF, per germline (reference sequence). The CDR3 spells CATSRAWGGTNEKLFF. Here the CDR3 DNA reads TGTGCCACCAGCAGAGCATGGGGGGGGACTAATGAAAAACTGTTTTTT.

The V gene is TRBV28, the J gene TRBJ2-2; possible D gene TRBD1, 6 bases. The ends were cut back, 3 bases at V and 5 bases at J, with 13 bases in the middle. The CDR3 consists of 15 residues. The germline CDR1 and CDR2 sequences are MDHEN and SYDVKM. This CDR3 reads CASSFAGARTGELFF. CDR3 nucleotides: TGTGCCAGCAGTTTCGCAGGGGCACGAACCGGGGAGCTGTTTTTT. Variable domain in full (rest from reference TRBV28 and TRBJ2-2): DVKVTQSSRYLVKRTGEKVFLECVQDMDHENMFWYRQDPGLGLRLIYFSYDVKMKEKGDIPEGYSVSREKKERFSLILESASTNQTSMYLCASSFAGARTGELFFGEGSRLTVL.

The CDR3 reads CASSLISYEQYF. The CDR3 nucleotides read TGTGCCAGCAGCTTGATCAGCTACGAGCAGTACTTC. The rearrangement uses TRBV5-5 and TRBJ2-7; D is ambiguous. Between the trimmed V and J ends, which lost 1 base and 3 bases, there was a span of 5 bases. This CDR3 spans 12 amino acids. The V gene's germline CDR1 is SGHKS and CDR2 YYEKEE (reference sequence).

The chain joins TRBV10-1 to TRBJ1-1; D ambiguous. The V end was cut by 3 bases, the J end by 8 bases, with 10 bases between. This CDR3 region has 12 residues. CDR1 WNHNN and CDR2 SYGVQD come from the germline V gene (reference sequence). CDR3 in amino acids: CASSDGATEAFF. The CDR3 bases are TGCGCCAGCAGTGATGGCGCGACAGAAGCTTTCTTT.

This chain connects TRBV5-1 to TRBJ1-2; possible D gene TRBD1, 5 bases. Trimming left V 4 bases short and J 4 bases short, with 8 bases between. The germline V gene has CDR1 SGHRS and CDR2 YFSETQ. The CDR3 runs to 12 residues. CDR3 in amino acids: CASSGTVYGYTF. CDR3 sequence (DNA): TGCGCCAGCAGCGGGACTGTCTATGGCTACACCTTC.

This chain uses TRBV29-1 with TRBJ2-1; 10 bases fit TRBD1. The CDR3 covers 14 residues. V shed 4 bases, J shed 1 base, and the junction held 1 base outside the gene matches. CDR1 and CDR2 (germline): SQVTM, ANQGSEA. Here the CDR3 DNA reads TGCAGCGTTGTGGGACAGGGGTCCTACAATGAGCAGTTCTTC. It translates to CSVVGQGSYNEQFF.

The chain links TRBV18 to TRBJ2-1, with 7 nucleotides matching TRBD2. CDR3 length equals 14 residues. Germline V lookup: CDR1 KGHSH, CDR2 LQKENI. The ends lost 3 bases at V and 10 bases at J; junction bases unmatched: 9. The CDR3 nucleotides are TGTGCCAGCTCACCCGCGGGCGGGGGATACGAGCAGTTCTTC. Protein product: CASSPAGGGYEQFF.